A selection of T cell receptor beta chains follows, all from one sample in a study of control samples from healthy donors and cancer patients. The assay was immunoSEQ multiplex PCR, and TCRdb's table has in-frame clones only and misses some. This sample has under 80,000 clones, with roughly 93% found just once. The sequencing input was PBMCs. The receptors stem from a middle-aged woman with lung cancer. Each CDR3 is given with its conserved first and last residue.

V	J	CDR3
TRBV24-1	TRBJ1-5	CATSDSARILGNQPQHF
TRBV11-3	TRBJ2-5	CASSFGQGTKTQYF
TRBV6-4	TRBJ1-4	CASGGRAVEKLFF
TRBV2	TRBJ2-7	CASGGGLFFEQYF
TRBV10-2	TRBJ2-5	CASRDLAGVGETQYF
TRBV5-4	TRBJ1-6	CASSPRPGIHNSPLHF
TRBV19	TRBJ1-3	CASSISGVRGNTIYF
TRBV24-1	TRBJ1-5	CATQGTDSNQPQHF
TRBV4-2	TRBJ1-5	CASSHKISGANQPQHF
TRBV4-1	TRBJ2-2	CASSQPWAGTGELFF
TRBV12-5	TRBJ1-1	CASGPDRLNTEAFF
TRBV4-1	TRBJ1-2	CASSQDPTGTNYGYTF
TRBV11-3	TRBJ2-3	CASSSGRSGGAGDTQYF
TRBV2	TRBJ2-1	CASRGTGWDNEQFF
TRBV10-3	TRBJ2-2	CAINGGTANTGELFF
TRBV6-2/TRBV6-3	TRBJ1-2	CASSYSRTGETYGYTF
TRBV5-6	TRBJ1-3	CASSLVAWGGNTIYF
TRBV7-2	TRBJ1-2	CASSLAEWGYTF
TRBV3-1/TRBV3-2	TRBJ2-2	CASSRAGGPGELFF
TRBV5-4	TRBJ2-3	CASSSPGQISTDTQYF
TRBV15	TRBJ2-2	CATSRGRQGAYELFF
TRBV11-2	TRBJ2-1	CASRDSDLYNEQFF
TRBV3-1/TRBV3-2	TRBJ2-7	CASSQFYEQYF
TRBV11-2	TRBJ2-7	CASSWDRGLEQYF
TRBV27	TRBJ1-5	CASRLQGWNQPQHF
TRBV3-1/TRBV3-2	TRBJ1-1	CASSPPPKGGGWITEAFF
TRBV5-1	TRBJ2-2	CASSLGLAKGNTGELFF
TRBV5-8	TRBJ2-7	CASWVTASSYEQYF
TRBV28	TRBJ1-6	CASSFFPRGDNSPLHF
TRBV4-2	TRBJ2-7	CASSPGQVEQYF
TRBV11-3	TRBJ1-2	CASSLGEGGISHGYTF
TRBV12-3/TRBV12-4	TRBJ2-7	CASSLFQYEQYF
TRBV11-3	TRBJ2-7	CASGAIGTSGYEQYF
TRBV3-1/TRBV3-2	TRBJ2-5	CASSQGNRIGGETQYF
TRBV7-9	TRBJ2-2	CASSFGNIAGTGELFF
TRBV18	TRBJ1-1	CASSPTQAYGNTKAFF
TRBV6-5	TRBJ2-7	CASRPGQGYEQYF
TRBV28	TRBJ2-6	CASSSPPGEGSGANVLTF
TRBV7-9	TRBJ1-2	CASSDRDDNGYTF
TRBV7-9	TRBJ1-1	CASSLEGGTEAFF
TRBV30	TRBJ1-1	CAWGQQAVGTEAFF
TRBV25-1	TRBJ2-7	CASSGGGYEQYF
TRBV5-4	TRBJ2-1	CASKKSGQGRGEQFF
TRBV19	TRBJ2-2	CATQGTFPYTGELFF
TRBV19	TRBJ2-1	CASSITWGTYNEQFF
TRBV5-1	TRBJ2-1	CASSWALGDEQFF
TRBV11-3	TRBJ1-5	CASSSTANQPQHF
TRBV6-5	TRBJ2-7	CASSREGQGDYEQYF
TRBV7-9	TRBJ1-3	CASSPDISGNTIYF
TRBV4-2	TRBJ2-2	CASSQDWVRGYSGELFF
TRBV28	TRBJ1-4	CASSFTQGNEKLFF
TRBV4-2	TRBJ2-3	CASSGDGGGGIKQYF
TRBV6-5	TRBJ1-5	CASSLIEGSNQPQHF
TRBV15	TRBJ1-4	CATSRDPGSGEKLFF
TRBV29-1	TRBJ2-5	CSALEQVSETQYF